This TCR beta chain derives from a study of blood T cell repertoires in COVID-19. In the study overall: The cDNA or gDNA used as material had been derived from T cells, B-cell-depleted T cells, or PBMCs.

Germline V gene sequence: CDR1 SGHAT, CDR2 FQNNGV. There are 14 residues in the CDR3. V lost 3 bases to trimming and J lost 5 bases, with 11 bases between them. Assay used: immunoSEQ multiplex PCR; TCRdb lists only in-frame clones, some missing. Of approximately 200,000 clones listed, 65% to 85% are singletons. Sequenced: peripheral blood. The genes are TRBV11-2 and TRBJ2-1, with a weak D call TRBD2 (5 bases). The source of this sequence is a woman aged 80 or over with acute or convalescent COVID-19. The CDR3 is CASSFQRSDNEQFF. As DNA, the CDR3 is TGTGCCAGCAGCTTCCAGCGGAGCGACAATGAGCAGTTCTTC. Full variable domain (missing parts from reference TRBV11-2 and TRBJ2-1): EAGVAQSPRYKIIEKRQSVAFWCNPISGHATLYWYQQILGQGPKLLIQFQNNGVVDDSQLPKDRFSAERLKGVDSTLKIQPAKLEDSAVYLCASSFQRSDNEQFFGPGTRLTVL.